A selection of T cell receptor beta chains follows, all from one sample in a study of blood T cell repertoires in COVID-19. Using immunoSEQ multiplex PCR, the repertoire was profiled, and TCRdb retains in-frame clones only, with some absent. The sample contains about 210,000 clones, 80% to 90% of which appear only once. Sequencing was done on a sample of PBMCs or T cells enriched from blood (not recorded which). These TCRs come from a woman in her thirties or forties with acute COVID-19. CDR3s include the opening cysteine and the closing phenylalanine or tryptophan. A D gene is named only where the DNA matches it firmly. Part of the rows lack a size; the others show once, few, many or a class for expanded clones.

size	length	V	D	J	CDR3	DNA
-	14	TRBV19	TRBD1	TRBJ1-5	CASRDRGTDQPQHF	TGTGCCAGTAGGGACAGGGGAACAGATCAGCCCCAGCATTTT
few	18	TRBV4-1	TRBD1	TRBJ2-6	CASSQGTGDRSGANVLTF	TGCGCCAGCAGCCAGGGGACAGGGGACCGCTCTGGGGCCAACGTCCTGACTTTC
-	16	TRBV19	-	TRBJ2-3	CASSIKGSQGPDTQYF	TGTGCCAGTAGTATTAAGGGCTCGCAGGGCCCAGATACGCAGTATTTT
-	15	TRBV3-1/TRBV3-2	-	TRBJ1-1	CASSQEVGSGAEAFF	TGTGCCAGCAGCCAAGAGGTGGGGAGTGGCGCTGAAGCTTTCTTT
few	15	TRBV5-1	-	TRBJ2-7	CASSLDIRGTNEQYF	TGCGCCAGCAGCTTGGACATTCGGGGGACCAACGAGCAGTACTTC
-	18	TRBV11-3	TRBD2	TRBJ2-7	CASSLVRTGDYRFSEQYF	TGTGCCAGCAGCTTAGTTAGGACGGGGGACTACCGCTTCTCCGAGCAGTACTTC
-	15	TRBV11-2	-	TRBJ2-7	CASSLASGRQIKQYF	TGTGCCAGCAGCTTAGCGTCTGGACGACAGATAAAGCAGTACTTC
-	15	TRBV15	TRBD1	TRBJ2-3	CATSRGTGVPDTQYF	TGTGCCACCAGCAGAGGTACAGGGGTGCCGGATACGCAGTATTTT
-	15	TRBV4-2	-	TRBJ1-2	CASSQELGAVYGYTF	TGTGCCAGCAGCCAAGAACTGGGGGCCGTCTATGGCTACACCTTC
-	14	TRBV10-1	TRBD1	TRBJ1-5	CASSDRTGNQPQHF	TGCGCCAGCAGTGACCGGACAGGGAATCAGCCCCAGCATTTT
once	15	TRBV6-5	TRBD1	TRBJ2-7	CASIPGQGGSYEQYF	TGTGCCAGCATTCCTGGACAGGGAGGCTCCTACGAGCAGTACTTC
-	11	TRBV5-8	-	TRBJ1-5	CASSYLGPQHF	TGTGCCAGCAGCTACCTAGGGCCCCAGCATTTT
-	14	TRBV28	TRBD1	TRBJ2-7	CASSSPGQGWEQYF	TGTGCCAGCAGTTCACCGGGACAGGGGTGGGAGCAGTACTTC
-	17	TRBV28	TRBD1	TRBJ1-5	CASSRDRWGYSNQPQHF	TGTGCCAGCTCTAGGGACAGGTGGGGCTATAGCAATCAGCCCCAGCATTTT
-	14	TRBV6-5	-	TRBJ2-2	CASSLGLNTGELFF	TGTGCCAGCAGTTTGGGACTGAACACCGGGGAGCTGTTTTTT
-	14	TRBV28	-	TRBJ2-7	CASSETLLTYEQYF	TGTGCCAGCAGTGAAACTCTTTTAACCTACGAGCAGTACTTC
-	15	TRBV3-1/TRBV3-2	TRBD1	TRBJ1-6	CASSQSETGVSPLHF	TGTGCCAGCAGCCAATCTGAGACAGGGGTTTCACCCCTCCACTTT
-	14	TRBV28	-	TRBJ2-6	CASRTGSGANVLTF	TGTGCCAGCAGGACGGGCTCTGGGGCCAACGTCCTGACTTTC
-	13	TRBV4-3	-	TRBJ2-5	CASSQEGGWTQYF	TGCGCCAGCAGCCAAGAGGGGGGTTGGACCCAGTACTTC
-	15	TRBV6-5	TRBD2	TRBJ2-7	CASSSGTSGAYEQYF	TGTGCCAGCAGCTCCGGGACTAGCGGGGCATACGAGCAGTACTTC